A selection of T cell receptor beta chains follows, all from one sample in a study of T-cell reconstitution after alpha-beta-depleted transplantation in children. TCRdb independently ran MiXCR on the PCR reads; one entry per CDR3 protein. The sample contains roughly 280,000 distinct CDR3 sequences, roughly 10% of which appear only once. The starting material was peripheral blood, obtained 180 days after TCRalphabeta/CD19-depleted stem cell transplant. The receptors come from a male patient aged 2 to 9 who had a stem cell transplant for chronic granulomatous disease, so the T cells may come from the graft donor. Both conserved end residues are part of each CDR3.

J gene | V gene | CDR3 protein
TRBJ1-4 | TRBV12-3/TRBV12-4 | CASSLDLQGGVEKLFF
TRBJ2-2 | TRBV3-1 | CACSLGGPRRGELFF
TRBJ1-1 | TRBV28 | CASREYRGGTEAFF
TRBJ2-3 | TRBV5-1 | CASSRGSSTDTQYF
TRBJ2-5 | TRBV18 | CASSPPNGHQETQYF
TRBJ2-1 | TRBV20-1 | CSARGGRGTYNEQFF
TRBJ2-3 | TRBV5-1 | CASSLDGGRTDTHYF
TRBJ1-2 | TRBV7-9 | CASSLAQEGYTF
TRBJ2-7 | TRBV2 | CASSERGGLYEQYF
TRBJ1-5 | TRBV18 | CASSPRRGNQPQHF
TRBJ2-1 | TRBV29-1 | CSVVSSSGYNEQFF
TRBJ2-7 | TRBV7-9 | CASKSSGSGDEQYF
TRBJ2-1 | TRBV20-1 | CSAQQWGSSWNEQFF
TRBJ2-5 | TRBV20-1 | CSARDRQGVISETQYF
TRBJ2-2 | TRBV7-3 | CASSSSGTGAGELFF
TRBJ2-2 | TRBV9 | CASSVAGGPGGELFF
TRBJ1-1 | TRBV6-1 | CASGVGVNTEAFF
TRBJ2-1 | TRBV20-1 | CSASRLAGGSNEQFF
TRBJ1-1 | TRBV3-1 | CASSQAWTGVWGNTEAFF
TRBJ2-1 | TRBV29-1 | CSPLLGSYNEQFF
TRBJ2-3 | TRBV28 | CASSLLAGEVTDTQYF
TRBJ2-1 | TRBV7-8 | CASSLVQGKNHNEQFF
TRBJ2-5 | TRBV20-1 | CSAGQGTETQYF
TRBJ2-2 | TRBV6-1 | CASLLRGGWTGELFF
TRBJ1-1 | TRBV7-9 | CASSFPGPLGTEAFF
TRBJ2-3 | TRBV4-2 | CASSQWGGMAGERTDTQYF
TRBJ2-7 | TRBV7-9 | CASSSLDLGEEYEQYF